This TCR beta chain came from a study of blood T cells in healthy people across ages (dated by TCRdb to the mid-2010s). Some background on the complete study: Template switching captured roughly one uniquely barcoded TCR beta cDNA molecule per two T cells in model experiments. Using deep sequencing normalized with unique cDNA molecular identifiers, the study measured how TCR beta repertoire diversity changes with age. The donors were divided into four age groups: young (average around 17 years), middle-aged (over 35), aged (roughly 66) and long-lived (nearly 85). To avoid experimental bias, donors of different ages were randomly spread across the sequencing lanes. For two donors (one aged 18 to 30 and one aged 80 or older), the study analyzed two additional independent replicas of 1 million unique cDNA reads from the same blood draw.

From cysteine to phenylalanine, the CDR3 is 14 amino acids long. This entry keeps only the CDR3 DNA: 42 bases, framed from base 1. Taken from the germline V gene (reference sequence), the CDR1 and CDR2 loops are LGHDT and YNNKEL. The junction shows trimming of 4 bases on V and 8 bases on J, plus 15 bases between the germline ends. What the authors observed across the whole study: Because donor CMV infection status was unknown, age-related changes in expanded clonotypes were potentially confounded. Observed TCR beta diversity per million T cells fell roughly linearly with age, and a significant reduction was already apparent by age around 39. There was a strong correlation between observed TCR beta diversity and the percentage of naive T cells measured by flow cytometry. Total diversity estimates from one million sequenced T cells were considered lower bounds and underestimates. The long-lived group showed more naive CD4+ T cells, fewer expanded clones and increased TCR diversity than the aged group, suggesting age selection. Because profiling used bulk unsorted PBMCs, naive and antigen-experienced compartments could not be compared conclusively.

Donors were 35 to 40 systemically healthy Caucasian individuals from Russia aged about 6 to 100 years. Each donor gave ten milliliters of peripheral blood, drawn into EDTA-treated Vacutainer tubes. Ficoll-Paque density-gradient centrifugation was used to isolate PBMCs, with at least 6 million obtained per sample. Total RNA was extracted from PBMCs with Trizol reagent, with at least 6 micrograms obtained per sample. For every donor, flow cytometry on a PBMC aliquot measured the percentage of naive CD45RAhigh/CD27high T cells. A remark on this clonotype: This receptor's antigen is unknown. Qualities for individual bases were not recorded, and no much larger clone is one base off.

Libraries were prepared through 5' RACE. TCRdb names Illumina HiSeq 2500 as the instrument used. A second PCR of about 6 to 11 cycles was performed with a sample-barcoded 5' primer and a J-beta primer mix. A template-switch 5' adaptor carrying 12 random nucleotides introduced a unique molecular identifier onto each TCR beta cDNA molecule. Each sample yielded at least 2.5 million CDR3-containing paired-end reads. First-strand cDNA synthesis was performed from all RNA using the Mint cDNA synthesis kit, with priming by a TRBC-specific oligonucleotide. Following uracil-DNA glycosylase treatment, all cDNA underwent a first 18-cycle PCR with the universal primers M1SS and BC2_uni_R. On the study's bioinformatics: For normalization, 1 million high-quality reads, each with a distinct molecular identifier, were randomly selected from each sample. Reads with shared molecular identifiers were discarded instead of being binned into consensus sequences. MiTCR, set to a Q25 quality threshold and the strictest error-elimination algorithm, was used for CDR3 identification, clonotype clustering and error correction. A nonparametric unseen species model using Euler transformation provided a lower-bound estimate of total TCR beta diversity. TCRdb handled the public reads itself, with Q25 trimming in fastp and clone calling in MiXCR, and kept productive beta chains. Each CDR3 protein gets just one entry, which takes the most common genes and DNA from the rows behind it. It is TCRdb's table, rather than the study itself, that gives the V and J calls and clone size. The sample includes about 1.6 million distinct CDR3 sequences, with about 35% observed a single time. The ten largest account for around 11% of the sample.

The sequence came from a woman aged 25 to 45 in good health. Sequenced material: blood. Recombination connected TRBV3-1 to TRBJ2-1; D gene: possibly TRBD2, on 6 matching bases. The base sequence is TGTGCCAGCAGCCCCCTGGCGGGGATCGATGAGCAGTTCTTC. Translated, it gives CASSPLAGIDEQFF.